These T cell receptor beta chains were read from a single sample in a study of blood T cell repertoires in COVID-19. Clones were sequenced by immunoSEQ multiplex PCR, and TCRdb holds only the in-frame ones, with some missing. The sample records some 380,000 clones, 85% to 90% being singletons. Sequencing was done on a sample of peripheral blood. All receptors derive from a man aged 18 to 29 with active or convalescent COVID-19. Both conserved end residues are part of each CDR3. The D gene is left open where the match is weak. Clone size is shown for a subset of rows, as once, few, many or a class of expanded clone.

V gene: TRBV2; clone size: NA; D gene: NA; J gene: TRBJ2-7; CDR3 DNA: TGTGCCAGCGGAAAGGAGGAGCAGTACTTC; CDR3 protein: CASGKEEQYF
V gene: TRBV18; clone size: NA; D gene: TRBD2; J gene: TRBJ2-2; CDR3 DNA: TGTGCCAGCTCACCCAGGGCTAGCGGGTCGAACACCGGGGAGCTGTTTTTT; CDR3 protein: CASSPRASGSNTGELFF
V gene: TRBV27; clone size: once; D gene: TRBD2; J gene: TRBJ2-7; CDR3 DNA: TGTGCCAGCAGTTTGGCTAGCGGGGGGACCTACGAGCAGTACTTC; CDR3 protein: CASSLASGGTYEQYF
V gene: TRBV28; clone size: NA; D gene: TRBD1; J gene: TRBJ2-7; CDR3 DNA: TGTGCCAGCAACCTTGGGACAGGGGGCTACGAGCAGTACTTC; CDR3 protein: CASNLGTGGYEQYF
V gene: TRBV18; clone size: NA; D gene: NA; J gene: TRBJ1-1; CDR3 DNA: TGTGCCAGCTCACCACGGGGGACAACCATGAACACTGAAGCTTTCTTT; CDR3 protein: CASSPRGTTMNTEAFF
V gene: TRBV19; clone size: NA; D gene: NA; J gene: TRBJ1-5; CDR3 DNA: TGTGCCAGTAGTTTCCAGGGCGCCCTCGGTCAGCCCCAGCATTTT; CDR3 protein: CASSFQGALGQPQHF
V gene: TRBV7-9; clone size: NA; D gene: NA; J gene: TRBJ2-3; CDR3 DNA: TGTGCCAGCTGGGCCAGCACAGATACGCAGTATTTT; CDR3 protein: CASWASTDTQYF
V gene: TRBV6-5; clone size: once; D gene: NA; J gene: TRBJ2-7; CDR3 DNA: TGTGCCAGCACAAAGGGCGGGGCTATCGCCTACGAGCAGTACTTC; CDR3 protein: CASTKGGAIAYEQYF
V gene: TRBV7-3; clone size: once; D gene: NA; J gene: TRBJ1-2; CDR3 DNA: TGTGCCAGCAGCTTACTCCCAGGGAACTATGGCTACACCTTC; CDR3 protein: CASSLLPGNYGYTF
V gene: TRBV6-2/TRBV6-3; clone size: NA; D gene: NA; J gene: TRBJ2-7; CDR3 DNA: TGTGCCAGCGGTTCCAGGGTTTGGTACGAGCAGTACTTC; CDR3 protein: CASGSRVWYEQYF
V gene: TRBV28; clone size: NA; D gene: NA; J gene: TRBJ1-3; CDR3 DNA: TGTGCCAGCACCTCAAGGGGCTCTGGAAACACCATATATTTT; CDR3 protein: CASTSRGSGNTIYF
V gene: TRBV9; clone size: once; D gene: TRBD2; J gene: TRBJ2-2; CDR3 DNA: TGTGCCAGCAGCCCCGGGGGGGGGCGGGCCACCGGGGAGCTGTTTTTT; CDR3 protein: CASSPGGGRATGELFF
V gene: TRBV2; clone size: NA; D gene: NA; J gene: TRBJ1-2; CDR3 DNA: TGTGCCAGCAGGGGGACACCGGGACCTAACTTGAGAGCTAACTATGGCTACACCTTC; CDR3 protein: CASRGTPGPNLRANYGYTF
V gene: TRBV7-8; clone size: NA; D gene: TRBD1; J gene: TRBJ1-4; CDR3 DNA: TGTGCTGGCGGTTCGGGACAGGGGGATGAAAAACTGTTTTTT; CDR3 protein: CAGGSGQGDEKLFF
V gene: TRBV20-1; clone size: NA; D gene: NA; J gene: TRBJ1-2; CDR3 DNA: TGCAGTGCTAGCCGACAGGTTGGCTACACCTTC; CDR3 protein: CSASRQVGYTF
V gene: TRBV19; clone size: NA; D gene: NA; J gene: TRBJ2-6; CDR3 DNA: TGTGCCAGTACCGCCCGGCGGGGAAGGGGCTCTGGGGCCAACGTCCTGACTTTC; CDR3 protein: CASTARRGRGSGANVLTF
V gene: TRBV11-2; clone size: NA; D gene: TRBD1; J gene: TRBJ1-1; CDR3 DNA: TGTGCCAGCAGCTCTCAGGGGGCGTATGTGGTTGAAGCTTTCTTT; CDR3 protein: CASSSQGAYVVEAFF
V gene: TRBV5-8; clone size: NA; D gene: NA; J gene: TRBJ1-6; CDR3 DNA: TGTGCCAGCAGCTTGGTTTGGGGGCGTGTAGTGTCACCCCTCCACTTT; CDR3 protein: CASSLVWGRVVSPLHF
V gene: TRBV4-1; clone size: NA; D gene: TRBD2; J gene: TRBJ2-2; CDR3 DNA: TGCGCCAGCAAAATAGCGGGGGGGCCCAGGGAGCTGTTTTTT; CDR3 protein: CASKIAGGPRELFF
V gene: TRBV7-2; clone size: NA; D gene: NA; J gene: TRBJ2-2; CDR3 DNA: TGTGCCAGCAGCCTAGGCAGGGTCGGCGGGGAGCTGTTTTTT; CDR3 protein: CASSLGRVGGELFF
V gene: TRBV27; clone size: once; D gene: TRBD1; J gene: TRBJ1-2; CDR3 DNA: TGTGCCAGCAGTTTATACAGGGGCGCCGATGGCTACACCTTC; CDR3 protein: CASSLYRGADGYTF
V gene: TRBV11-2; clone size: NA; D gene: NA; J gene: TRBJ2-7; CDR3 DNA: TGTGCCAGCAGCTTAGGTTCTGCGTGGAGTACACCCTACGAGCAGTACTTC; CDR3 protein: CASSLGSAWSTPYEQYF
V gene: TRBV7-9; clone size: NA; D gene: NA; J gene: TRBJ2-7; CDR3 DNA: TGTGCCAGCAGCCCGGTATTTTGGAGGCCATCCTACGAGCAGTACTTC; CDR3 protein: CASSPVFWRPSYEQYF
V gene: TRBV7-6; clone size: NA; D gene: TRBD2; J gene: TRBJ2-3; CDR3 DNA: TGTGCCAGCAGCTTACGAAGGTGGGGGGGAGGAGATACGCAGTATTTT; CDR3 protein: CASSLRRWGGGDTQYF
V gene: TRBV4-2; clone size: NA; D gene: NA; J gene: TRBJ2-7; CDR3 DNA: TGTGCCAGCAGCCATGGGGGGGCGTCACGGGACGAGCAGTACTTC; CDR3 protein: CASSHGGASRDEQYF
V gene: TRBV5-1; clone size: NA; D gene: TRBD1; J gene: TRBJ1-3; CDR3 DNA: TGCGCCAGCAGCCCCGGGACAGAACTTACCAGAAACACCATATATTTT; CDR3 protein: CASSPGTELTRNTIYF
V gene: TRBV7-2; clone size: NA; D gene: NA; J gene: TRBJ1-3; CDR3 DNA: TGTGCCAGCAGCTTACAGGGGTCTGGAAACACCATATATTTT; CDR3 protein: CASSLQGSGNTIYF
V gene: TRBV7-6; clone size: NA; D gene: TRBD2; J gene: TRBJ2-2; CDR3 DNA: TGTGCCAGCAGCCTTCCATGGGGACTAGCGGGACCGAGGACCGGGGAGCTGTTTTTT; CDR3 protein: CASSLPWGLAGPRTGELFF
V gene: TRBV2; clone size: NA; D gene: NA; J gene: TRBJ2-2; CDR3 DNA: TGTGCCAGCAGTGGGACTCCTAATAGTCCCGGGGAGCTGTTTTTT; CDR3 protein: CASSGTPNSPGELFF
V gene: TRBV7-2; clone size: NA; D gene: TRBD2; J gene: TRBJ2-3; CDR3 DNA: TGTGCCAGCAGCTTACAACTTAGCGGGGGGGCCTCAGATACGCAGTATTTT; CDR3 protein: CASSLQLSGGASDTQYF
V gene: TRBV7-2; clone size: NA; D gene: NA; J gene: TRBJ1-6; CDR3 DNA: TGTGCCAGCAGCTTAGGGACGGGAACTAATTCACCCCTCCACTTT; CDR3 protein: CASSLGTGTNSPLHF
V gene: TRBV11-2; clone size: NA; D gene: NA; J gene: TRBJ2-7; CDR3 DNA: TGTGCCAGCAGGTCCTCCCCCGAGCAGTACTTC; CDR3 protein: CASRSSPEQYF
V gene: TRBV7-2; clone size: few; D gene: NA; J gene: TRBJ1-6; CDR3 DNA: TGTGCCAGCAGCGGGCCCGGGACACCTAATTCACCCCTCCACTTT; CDR3 protein: CASSGPGTPNSPLHF
V gene: TRBV27; clone size: NA; D gene: TRBD2; J gene: TRBJ2-7; CDR3 DNA: TGTGCCAGCCGGGTGCGGGAGATCTCCTACGAGCAGTACTTC; CDR3 protein: CASRVREISYEQYF
V gene: TRBV19; clone size: NA; D gene: TRBD1; J gene: TRBJ1-2; CDR3 DNA: TGTGCCAGTAGGACCCGGGAAGGGACAGTTCGTGGCTACACCTTC; CDR3 protein: CASRTREGTVRGYTF
V gene: TRBV27; clone size: NA; D gene: NA; J gene: TRBJ1-2; CDR3 DNA: TGTGCCAGCAGTTCCCCCGGGTATGGCTACACCTTC; CDR3 protein: CASSSPGYGYTF
V gene: TRBV7-9; clone size: once; D gene: TRBD1; J gene: TRBJ2-5; CDR3 DNA: TGTGCCAGCAGAATGACAGGGAACCCAGAGACCCAGTACTTC; CDR3 protein: CASRMTGNPETQYF
V gene: TRBV6-4; clone size: NA; D gene: TRBD1; J gene: TRBJ1-2; CDR3 DNA: TGTGCCAGCAGCCCCGGGACAGGGGCCTATGGCTACACCTTC; CDR3 protein: CASSPGTGAYGYTF
V gene: TRBV28; clone size: NA; D gene: NA; J gene: TRBJ1-5; CDR3 DNA: TGTGCCAGCAGTTTGCACACAGGGAAGGCCAATCAGCCCCAGCATTTT; CDR3 protein: CASSLHTGKANQPQHF
V gene: TRBV7-3; clone size: NA; D gene: NA; J gene: TRBJ2-3; CDR3 DNA: TGTGCCAGCAGCCACCCGGGCGGAGGGACAGATACGCAGTATTTT; CDR3 protein: CASSHPGGGTDTQYF
V gene: TRBV11-2; clone size: NA; D gene: NA; J gene: TRBJ2-1; CDR3 DNA: TGTGCCAGCAGCCCGGATGTGGGGGCCTTCTACAATGAGCAGTTCTTC; CDR3 protein: CASSPDVGAFYNEQFF